Below are 24 T cell receptor beta chains sequenced from a single sample in a study of cytomegalovirus exposure and HLA in healthy donors. 60 Vbeta and 13 Jbeta primers were used in PCR. Generated by immunoSEQ multiplex PCR, the TCRdb table keeps only in-frame clones and is missing some. The table has 100,000 to 150,000 clones, around 80% seen once. Sample: PBMCs. These TCRs come from a man aged 45-65 years in good health and CMV-seronegative.

The chain has TRBV10-3 and TRBJ2-3, with 11 nucleotides matching TRBD2. This CDR3 is built from 16 residues. CDR1 ENHRY and CDR2 SYGVKD come from the germline V gene. V lost 6 bases, J lost 2 bases, and 7 bases stayed unmatched. CDR3 residues: CAIRGTSGTHTDTQYF. DNA for the CDR3: TGTGCCATCAGAGGGACTAGCGGCACTCACACAGATACGCAGTATTTT.

V usage is TRBV19 and J usage is TRBJ2-2; 8 positions match TRBD2. Germline V gene sequence: CDR1 LNHDA, CDR2 SQIVND (reference sequence). This CDR3 comprises 15 residues. The V segment lost 5 bases and the J segment 5 bases; nucleotides outside the gene matches: 7. The CDR3 DNA sequence: TGTGCCAGTAGTGGAGTAGCGGGATCTACCGGGGAGCTGTTTTTT. Translating it yields CASSGVAGSTGELFF.

This clone appeared a single time. This chain links TRBV28 with TRBJ2-5; TRBD2 aligns across 9 bases. The V segment lost 6 bases and the J segment 3 bases; nucleotides outside the gene matches: 2. The CDR3 is 13 residues long. The germline V gene has CDR1 MDHEN and CDR2 SYDVKM. The CDR3 reads CASRTSGKETQYF. The DNA for the CDR3 is TGTGCCAGCAGGACTAGCGGTAAAGAGACCCAGTACTTC.

This clone was seen a few times. The V and J genes are TRBV6-6 and TRBJ1-5; tentative D call: TRBD1 (6 bases). The CDR3 is made up of 15 amino acids. Germline assignment: CDR1 MNHNY and CDR2 SVGAGI (reference sequence). V was cut by 0 bases and J by 7 bases, with 13 bases left in between. CDR3 protein: CASSYSRGGGQPQHF. The CDR3 bases are TGTGCCAGCAGTTACTCTCGGGGGGGCGGGCAGCCCCAGCATTTT.

The chain is built from TRBV10-3 and TRBJ2-3, with 8 bases identical to TRBD1. Germline trimming cut 3 bases from V and 1 base from J; bases unmatched to any gene: 9. This CDR3 comprises 17 residues. Germline V CDR1 and CDR2: ENHRY, SYGVKD. CDR3 protein: CAISDLLGQVRTDTQYF. The CDR3 nucleotides read TGTGCCATCAGTGACCTTCTGGGACAGGTTCGCACAGATACGCAGTATTTT.

This clone was found once. The chain links TRBV6-6 to TRBJ1-2; 7 nucleotides agree with TRBD1. Germline V lookup: CDR1 MNHNY, CDR2 SVGAGI (reference sequence). CDR3 length: 14 residues. V lost 5 bases to trimming and J lost 2 bases; unmatched junction nucleotides: 5. CDR3 loop: CASSTWTGNYGYTF. The CDR3 DNA sequence: TGTGCCAGCAGTACCTGGACAGGAAACTATGGCTACACCTTC.

V gene TRBV5-1 combines with J gene TRBJ1-4; D might be TRBD1 (6 bases). CDR3 length: 15 amino acids. Trimming left V 4 bases short and J 6 bases short, with 16 bases between. CDR1 and CDR2 (germline): SGHRS, YFSETQ. As DNA, the CDR3 is TGCGCCAGCAGCGTCGGACAGCATGGTGATGAAAAACTGTTTTTT. This sequence encodes CASSVGQHGDEKLFF. Full variable domain (rest looked up from reference TRBV5-1 and TRBJ1-4): KAGVTQTPRYLIKTRGQQVTLSCSPISGHRSVSWYQQTPGQGLQFLFEYFSETQRNKGNFPGRFSGRQFSNSRSEMNVSTLELGDSALYLCASSVGQHGDEKLFFGSGTQLSVL.

This chain uses TRBV6-1 with TRBJ1-1, with 8 bases lining up with TRBD1. Germline CDR1 is MNHNS and CDR2 is SASEGT. The trim removed 8 bases at V and 0 bases at J, leaving 2 bases unmatched. This CDR3 comprises 13 residues. CDR3 amino acids: CASWGQVNTEAFF. CDR3 in DNA: TGTGCCAGCTGGGGACAGGTGAACACTGAAGCTTTCTTT.

The chain uses TRBV6-6 and TRBJ2-7; 9 bases line up with TRBD2. J lost 7 bases, V lost 10 bases, and 11 bases had no gene match. The CDR3 has 13 amino acids. Germline values: CDR1 MNHNY, CDR2 SVGAGI (reference sequence). CDR3 residues: CATRAGGGGEQYF. DNA for the CDR3: TGTGCCACCAGGGCGGGAGGGGGCGGGGAGCAGTACTTC.

The V gene is TRBV27, the J gene TRBJ2-7, with 8 bases aligning to TRBD2. The CDR3 extends over 13 amino acids. The V segment lost 4 bases and the J segment 12 bases; nucleotides outside the gene matches: 11. Germline CDR1 MNHEY, CDR2 SMNVEV (reference sequence). The CDR3 nucleotides are TGTGCCAGCAGTTACGGGGGGGGGCAGGTTAGGTACTTC. Translated: CASSYGGGQVRYF.

The rearrangement joins TRBV27 to TRBJ1-3, with D hard to call. Germline CDR1 reads MNHEY; CDR2 reads SMNVEV (reference sequence). The CDR3 loop spans 14 amino acids. V lost 3 bases, J lost 2 bases, and 8 bases lay in between. The CDR3 spells CASSFGGAGNTIYF. DNA for the CDR3: TGTGCCAGCAGTTTTGGAGGTGCTGGAAACACCATATATTTT.

The chain employs TRBV10-3 and TRBJ1-4; 10 bases map to TRBD1. The CDR3 consists of 16 residues. From germline, CDR1 is ENHRY and CDR2 SYGVKD. The V and J ends lost 3 bases and 7 bases, in that order; junction bases with no gene match: 8. CDR3 in DNA: TGTGCCATCAGTGATTCTCGGACAGGGGGGGGTGAAAAACTGTTTTTT. Encoded protein: CAISDSRTGGGEKLFF.

The V gene is TRBV4-2, the J gene TRBJ1-5; D is perhaps TRBD1 (6 bases). This CDR3 comprises 16 residues. Germline V gives CDR1 LGHNA, CDR2 YNFKEQ. V was shortened by 0 bases and J by 7 bases, with 16 bases between the two germline ends. In nucleotides, the CDR3 is TGTGCCAGCAGCCAAGATCGGATAGGGGGTGGGCAGCCCCAGCATTTT. As protein: CASSQDRIGGGQPQHF.

This clone was seen once. V is TRBV5-1 and J is TRBJ1-5; 12 bases fit TRBD1. Germline CDR1 reads SGHRS; CDR2 reads YFSETQ. This CDR3 contains 17 residues. Losses at the gene ends were 4 bases for V and 6 bases for J; bases not matched to a gene: 11. CDR3 amino acids: CASSPRGTGGLIQPQHF. CDR3 coding DNA: TGCGCCAGCAGCCCTCGAGGGACAGGGGGCTTGATTCAGCCCCAGCATTTT.

The V call is TRBV11-2, the J call TRBJ2-3; 7 bases are shared with TRBD1. In germline, CDR1 is SGHAT, CDR2 FQNNGV. V was clipped by 8 bases and J by 0 bases; unmatched bases: 11. This CDR3 has 16 residues. CDR3 loop: CASGQEGLSSTDTQYF. The CDR3 DNA reads as TGTGCCAGCGGACAGGAAGGCTTGTCTAGCACAGATACGCAGTATTTT.

The V gene is TRBV6-1, the J gene TRBJ2-7, with TRBD2 identical over 9 bases. This CDR3 has 13 amino acids. Per the germline V gene, CDR1 is MNHNS and CDR2 is SASEGT. The trim removed 8 bases at V and 2 bases at J, leaving 4 bases unmatched. CDR3 region: CASRLAGPYEQYF. Written as DNA, the CDR3 is TGTGCCAGCCGGCTAGCGGGGCCCTACGAGCAGTACTTC.

This rearrangement joins TRBV19 to TRBJ1-5, with 10 positions matching TRBD1. This CDR3 is 16 amino acids long. With V trimmed by 6 bases and J by 6 bases, 11 bases remained unmatched. CDR1 is LNHDA, CDR2 SQIVND, per germline (reference sequence). The CDR3, as DNA: TGTGCCAGTAGAAATCCCGGGACAGGGGTTGGTCAGCCCCAGCATTTT. Protein: CASRNPGTGVGQPQHF.

The chain carries TRBV6-5 and TRBJ1-1; TRBD1 agrees at 9 bases. The germline gives CDR1 MNHEY, CDR2 SVGAGI. The CDR3 runs 14 residues. V trimming: 6 bases; J trimming: 4 bases; junction bases outside the gene matches: 6. CDR3 residues: CASRGTGYGTEAFF. Here the CDR3 DNA reads TGTGCCAGCAGGGGGACAGGGTATGGCACTGAAGCTTTCTTT.

J is TRBJ2-5 and V is TRBV11-2; a possible D gene is TRBD1 (5 bases). This CDR3 has 15 residues. V lost 4 bases and J 5 bases, leaving 17 bases between the germline ends. Per germline, CDR1 SGHAT and CDR2 FQNNGV. CDR3 sequence reads: CASSSEPFRVETQYF. The CDR3 nucleotides read TGTGCCAGCAGCTCGGAACCGTTCAGGGTTGAGACCCAGTACTTC.

The chain employs TRBV7-2 and TRBJ2-3, with 8 bases that match TRBD2. CDR3 length equals 13 residues. Germline V lookup: CDR1 SGHTA, CDR2 FQGNSA. V gave up 1 base and J gave up 8 bases; unmatched junction bases: 2. The CDR3 loop reads CASSLGREVTQYF. The DNA of the CDR3 is TGTGCCAGCAGCTTAGGGCGGGAGGTTACGCAGTATTTT.

V gene TRBV28 combines with J gene TRBJ2-5, with a tentative D call TRBD1 (6 bases). V was cut by 4 bases and J by 2 bases, with 8 bases left in between. Germline assignment: CDR1 MDHEN and CDR2 SYDVKM. This CDR3 is built from 13 residues. The CDR3 spells CASSYTGQETQYF. In DNA form, the CDR3 reads TGTGCCAGCAGTTATACAGGGCAAGAGACCCAGTACTTC.

The V and J genes are TRBV7-9 and TRBJ1-2; D may be TRBD1 (6 bases). Germline CDR1 reads SEHNR; CDR2 reads FQNEAQ (reference sequence). The V end was cut by 5 bases, the J end by 8 bases, with 15 bases between. This CDR3 has 13 amino acids. As DNA, the CDR3 is TGTGCCAGCAGCCGATCAGGGGTCTGGGGCTACACCTTC. This codes for CASSRSGVWGYTF.

As regards this clone: Mismatch with germline at one junction end may stem from a read error. The same CDR3 also results from other DNA sequences found in this sample. The rearrangement joins TRBV4-3 to TRBJ2-2; tentatively, D is TRBD2 (5 bases). The CDR3 extends over 15 amino acids. The V gene's germline CDR1 is LGHNA and CDR2 YSLEER. The CDR3 DNA is TGCGCCAGCAGCCAAGATGCGGGTGGCACCGGGGAGCTGTTCTTT. Its translation is CASSQDAGGTGELFF.

The chain uses TRBV5-4 and TRBJ2-1; 8 bases are a match to TRBD2. This CDR3 has 15 amino acids. The germline gives CDR1 SGHNT, CDR2 YYREEE (reference sequence). Trimming at V came to 7 bases and at J to 5 bases, leaving 11 bases not matched to a gene. The DNA of the CDR3 is TGTGCCAGCGGCCTCCCAGCGGGGGTTAACAATGAGCAGTTCTTC. It yields the protein CASGLPAGVNNEQFF.